This T cell receptor (beta chain) was retrieved from a study of immune evolution from preneoplasia to lung adenocarcinoma. Study-wide points: Clonality was highest in normal lung, lower in later-stage lesions apparently.

Patients had resection in Japan or China between about 2014 and 2018. H&E slides confirmed each diagnosis, reviewed by two pathologists independently. Premalignant or tumor cells were enriched by macro-dissection after pathologic assessment. As for this clone: As yet, its antigen is unknown.

Profiled with immunoSEQ multiplex PCR; TCRdb holds only in-frame clones, not every one. Of 6,500 to 7,500 clones listed, about four fifths are singletons. Germline V lookup: CDR1 SGHRS, CDR2 YFSETQ. The CDR3 length is 14 residues. V lost 2 bases and J lost 5; bases outside the gene matches: 6. The origin of this receptor is a person aged 65 to 79 with lung adenocarcinoma. V gene TRBV5-1 combines with J gene TRBJ2-5, with 7 bases identical to TRBD2. Source material: FFPE minimally invasive lung adenocarcinoma tissue. The CDR3 is CASSLPAGVETQYF. The CDR3 coding sequence is TGCGCCAGCAGCTTACCCGCGGGGGTGGAGACCCAGTACTTC.